This T cell receptor beta chain was observed in a study of blood T cells in healthy people across ages (dated by TCRdb to between 2015 and 2016). Regarding the study in general: Template switching captured roughly one uniquely barcoded TCR beta cDNA molecule per two T cells in model experiments. To track age-related changes in TCR beta repertoire diversity, the study relied on deep sequencing normalized with unique cDNA molecular identifiers. For two donors (one aged 18 to 30 and one aged 80 or older), the study analyzed two additional independent replicas of 1 million unique cDNA reads from the same blood draw. The donors were divided into four age groups: young (average roughly 17 years), middle-aged (about 41), aged (about 60) and long-lived (roughly 86). To avoid experimental bias, donors of different ages were randomly spread across the sequencing lanes.

Library construction relied on 5' RACE. The instrument was an Illumina HiSeq 2500. A second PCR of roughly 7 to 11 cycles was performed with a sample-barcoded 5' primer and a J-beta primer mix. A unique molecular identifier was introduced onto each TCR beta cDNA molecule by a template-switch 5' adaptor carrying 12 random nucleotides. Each sample yielded at least 2.5 million CDR3-containing paired-end reads. All of the RNA was converted into first-strand cDNA using the Mint cDNA synthesis kit, with a TRBC-specific oligonucleotide serving as the primer. After uracil-DNA glycosylase treatment, a first 18-cycle PCR used universal primers M1SS and BC2_uni_R on all cDNA. The paper's data handling went like this. Each sample was normalized by randomly selecting 1 million high-quality reads, each carrying a distinct molecular identifier. Reads sharing molecular identifiers were discarded rather than binned into consensus sequences. MiTCR, set to a Q25 quality threshold and the strictest error-elimination algorithm, was used for CDR3 identification, clonotype clustering and error correction. A nonparametric unseen species model with Euler transformation was used to estimate lower-bound total TCR beta diversity. The public reads were reprocessed in TCRdb via fastp at Q25 and MiXCR, keeping in-frame beta chains. One record per CDR3 amino acid sequence lists the most common genes and DNA. The V and J calls shown here were made by TCRdb, not taken from the authors' results. For this sample the table gives about 1.8 million distinct CDR3 sequences, of which around 48% were detected only once. The biggest ten clones account for around 2.1% of the sample.

V gives up 0 bases and J gives up 4 bases, and the segment between their germline ends measures 3 bases. As encoded in the germline V gene, CDR1 is SGHTA while CDR2 is FQGNSA. Taken from cysteine to phenylalanine, the CDR3 has 13 residues. The DNA shown is the 39-base CDR3, in frame from base 1. Overall study results and their limits: Bulk unsorted PBMC profiling prevented conclusive comparison of naive and antigen-experienced compartments. Compared with the aged group, the long-lived group had more naive CD4+ T cells, fewer expanded clones and increased TCR diversity, suggesting age selection. Because donor CMV infection status was unknown, age-related changes in expanded clonotypes were potentially confounded. As age increased, observed TCR beta diversity per million T cells dropped in a roughly linear way, and a significant reduction was already evident by age about 40. Estimates of total diversity from one million sequenced T cells were regarded as lower bounds and underestimates. The percentage of naive T cells measured by flow cytometry correlated strongly with observed TCR beta diversity.

The 35 to 40 donors, aged about 6 to 95 years, were systemically healthy Caucasian individuals from Russia. Around 10 milliliters of peripheral blood were collected from each donor into EDTA-treated Vacutainer tubes. Ficoll-Paque density-gradient centrifugation was used to isolate PBMCs, with at least 6.5 million per sample. Total RNA, at least 5.5 micrograms per sample, was extracted from PBMCs with Trizol reagent. The percentages of naive CD45RAhigh/CD27high T cells were determined by flow cytometry on a PBMC aliquot from every donor. With respect to this clonotype: Its antigen specificity is not known. There are no base qualities to consult, and no much larger clone falls within one base.

The rearranged chain carries TRBV7-2 and TRBJ2-2; no D gene is confidently identified. Source material: blood. This TCR came from a woman in her 40s in good health. CDR3 region: CASSLAATGELFF. The DNA sequence follows: TGTGCCAGCAGCTTAGCTGCCACCGGGGAGCTGTTTTTT.